The T cell receptor (beta chain) under discussion was sequenced for a study of early T cells in non-severe SARS-CoV-2 infection. MiXCR, run by TCRdb on the 5' RACE reads, gives a single entry per CDR3 protein. The sample includes roughly 43,000 distinct CDR3 sequences, 20% to 25% of them seen just once. There are 15 residues in the CDR3. CDR1 is LGHNA, CDR2 YSLEER, per germline. Trimming removed 0 bases from V and 2 bases from J; junction bases left unmatched: 4. Sequencing was performed on whole blood, taken at baseline. This receptor was taken from an adult who was a healthcare worker with PCR-confirmed SARS-CoV-2 infection or an uninfected control (not recorded which). The chain has TRBV4-3 and TRBJ2-7, with 7 bases lining up with TRBD2. CDR3 amino acids: CASSQESAGAYEQYF. CDR3 DNA: TGCGCCAGCAGCCAAGAAAGTGCGGGGGCCTACGAGCAGTACTTC.